Below, 24 T cell receptor beta chains from the same sample are listed, as sequenced in a study of T cell repertoires in cytomegalovirus infection. These receptors' antigens are unknown. TCRdb processed the reads anew with MiXCR; each CDR3 protein has one entry. The data contain hundreds of thousands of distinct CDR3 sequences, under 55% of them singletons. The input for sequencing was cultured PBMCs, taken from culture after CMV antigen stimulation. These receptors were collected from a human donor in good health (CMV status not recorded). Some clones in this sample may be carry-over from other donors' samples.

The chain has TRBV7-4 and TRBJ2-7; no reliable D call. The CDR3 contains 14 residues. Trimming cost V 0 bases and J 2 bases, with 8 bases left between them. Germline values: CDR1 SGHVT, CDR2 SQSDAQ. For the CDR3, the DNA is TGTGCCAGCAGCTTAGCGGACGGAGCCTACGAGCAGTACTTC. This encodes CASSLADGAYEQYF.

This clonotype was recorded a few times. The chain has TRBV6-5 and TRBJ1-5; unclear D gene. The V and J ends lost 2 bases and 1 base respectively, with 15 bases between them. This CDR3 is 17 amino acids long. Germline assignment: CDR1 MNHEY and CDR2 SVGAGI. CDR3 nucleotides: TGTGCCAGCAGTTACCCGAAAGGAGGTTTCAGCAATCAGCCCCAGCATTTT. It encodes CASSYPKGGFSNQPQHF.

This clonotype was seen a few times. The J gene is TRBJ2-1, the V gene TRBV7-9; TRBD1 matches at 9 bases. The junction had 7 bases not matched to a gene; V was cut back by 2 bases and J by 14 bases. CDR3 length: 13 amino acids. The germline V gene encodes CDR1 SEHNR and CDR2 FQNEAQ (reference sequence). The CDR3 loop is CASSLNSGTGKFF. CDR3 DNA sequence: TGTGCCAGCAGCTTAAACTCCGGGACAGGGAAGTTCTTC.

This clonotype was found once. V and J are TRBV20-1 and TRBJ2-3, with TRBD2 matching over 12 bases. V trimming: 3 bases; J trimming: 2 bases; junction bases outside the gene matches: 9. Germline V CDR1 and CDR2: DFQATT, SNEGSKA (reference sequence). The CDR3 loop spans 17 amino acids. The CDR3 DNA reads TGCAGTGCTAGGGGAACCCGGACTAGCGGGGACACAGATACGCAGTATTTT. This gives the protein CSARGTRTSGDTDTQYF.

The rearrangement links TRBV19 to TRBJ1-1, with D perhaps TRBD1 (5 bases). This CDR3 has 16 residues. V lost 6 bases and J lost 4, with 21 bases in between. Germline V gene data show CDR1 as LNHDA and CDR2 as SQIVND (reference sequence). The CDR3 coding sequence is TGTGCCAGTAGACCTACGATATTCAGGGAGGTCACTGAAGCTTTCTTT. This translates into CASRPTIFREVTEAFF.

The chain recombines TRBV6-2 or TRBV6-3 with TRBJ2-3; TRBD1 matches at 7 bases. After removal of 5 bases from V and 3 bases from J, the junction contained 8 bases not matched to a gene. Germline V lookup: CDR1 MNHEY, CDR2 SVGEGT. This CDR3 contains 15 residues. In nucleotides, the CDR3 is TGTGCCAGCAGTCCCCGGGACAGATTGACAGATACGCAGTATTTT. The encoded protein is CASSPRDRLTDTQYF.

The V gene is TRBV30, the J gene TRBJ2-1; 8 bases line up with TRBD2. V lost 4 bases and J lost 3; bases outside the gene matches: 2. Germline CDR1 reads GTSNPN; CDR2 reads SVGIG (reference sequence). The CDR3 is 13 amino acids. The CDR3 DNA reads as TGTGCCTGGATGGCGGGGGGCTACAATGAGCAGTTCTTC. Translated, it gives CAWMAGGYNEQFF.

The chain uses TRBV19 and TRBJ2-7, with D possibly matching TRBD2 (5 bases). Germline CDR1 reads LNHDA; CDR2 reads SQIVND (reference sequence). V lost 1 base, J lost 3 bases, and 10 bases lay in between. The length of the CDR3 is 14 residues. CDR3 sequence (DNA): TGTGCCAGTAGTATAGGGACGAGCGGCTACGAGCAGTACTTC. Amino acids: CASSIGTSGYEQYF.

This clonotype was recorded a few times. The chain recombines TRBV6-1 with TRBJ1-2, with D unclear. The CDR3 has 15 amino acids. In germline, CDR1 is MNHNS, CDR2 SASEGT. V was cut by 5 bases and J by 8 bases, with 21 bases left in between. The CDR3, as DNA: TGTGCCAGCAGTCCCTATCTTCCTCACAATGACGGCTACACCTTC. This encodes CASSPYLPHNDGYTF.

The gene calls are TRBV7-2 and TRBJ2-7; tentatively, D is TRBD1 (6 bases). V lost 4 bases, J lost 2 bases, and 12 bases lay in between. Germline V lookup: CDR1 SGHTA, CDR2 FQGNSA. The CDR3 runs to 14 residues. The CDR3 loop reads CASSWGLATYEQYF. The CDR3 coding sequence is TGTGCCAGCAGCTGGGGGCTAGCCACCTACGAGCAGTACTTC.

This rearrangement joins TRBV7-2 to TRBJ1-5; no clear D gene. The V end lost 5 bases, the J end lost 0 bases, and 17 bases lay between the germline ends. CDR1 and CDR2 from the germline V gene are SGHTA and FQGNSA. The CDR3 totals 17 residues. The CDR3 reads CASSRRASLYSNQPQHF. The CDR3 DNA follows: TGTGCCAGCAGCCGCCGGGCCTCACTTTATAGCAATCAGCCCCAGCATTTT.

This clonotype was seen more than once but under ten times. The V call is TRBV4-1, the J call TRBJ1-5; D gene unclear. The germline V and J ends were trimmed by 0 bases and 2 bases, with 5 bases remaining between them. CDR1 and CDR2 from the germline V gene are MGHRA and YSYEKL. The length of the CDR3 is 14 residues. The CDR3 coding sequence is TGCGCCAGCAGCCAAGATTTGGGCAATCAGCCCCAGCATTTT. It codes for CASSQDLGNQPQHF.

The chain has TRBV6-5 and TRBJ1-4; weak D call: TRBD1 (5 bases). CDR3 length: 14 residues. Trimming left V 5 bases short and J 8 bases short, with 15 bases between. Germline V gives CDR1 MNHEY, CDR2 SVGAGI. The CDR3 loop is CASSGKGIGEKLFF. CDR3 coding DNA: TGTGCCAGCAGTGGCAAGGGGATCGGAGAAAAACTGTTTTTT.

The gene calls are TRBV12-3 or TRBV12-4 and TRBJ2-5, with a weak D call TRBD2 (6 bases). This CDR3 has 15 amino acids. The V end lost 1 base, the J end lost 5 bases, and 14 bases lay between the germline ends. The CDR3 nucleotides read TGTGCCAGCAGTTTAGGGACTATCTCGGTGGAGACCCAGTACTTC. Its translation is CASSLGTISVETQYF.

This rearrangement joins TRBV7-8 to TRBJ2-1; 7 positions match TRBD1. Germline V gives CDR1 SGHVS, CDR2 FQNEAQ. There are 16 residues in the CDR3. V gave up 5 bases and J gave up 6 bases; unmatched junction bases: 13. Here the CDR3 reads CASSANLRQGVNEQFF. As DNA, the CDR3 is TGTGCCAGCAGCGCGAACCTTAGACAGGGTGTCAATGAGCAGTTCTTC.

The chain carries TRBV20-1 and TRBJ2-1; TRBD2 is a possible D gene (5 bases). The ends were cut back, 6 bases at V and 6 bases at J, with 12 bases in the middle. This CDR3 spans 12 amino acids. Germline V CDR1 and CDR2: DFQATT, SNEGSKA (reference sequence). For the CDR3, the DNA is TGCAGTGCCCCAAGCGGACGCAATGAGCAGTTCTTC. Its translation: CSAPSGRNEQFF.

This chain joins TRBV7-8 and TRBJ2-7; TRBD1 agrees at 7 bases. This CDR3 contains 13 residues. Germline assignment: CDR1 SGHVS and CDR2 FQNEAQ. The V segment lost 5 bases and the J segment 5 bases; nucleotides outside the gene matches: 6. CDR3 nucleotide sequence: TGTGCCAGCAGCCCCCTGACAGGGAACGAGCAGTACTTC. This sequence encodes CASSPLTGNEQYF.

The chain employs TRBV27 and TRBJ2-2; tentative D call: TRBD2 (5 bases). V was pared by 6 bases and J by 3 bases, with 8 bases between. This CDR3 contains 13 residues. Looked up from germline, CDR1 is MNHEY and CDR2 is SMNVEV (reference sequence). The CDR3 sequence: CASSRTDTGELFF. The DNA for the CDR3 is TGTGCCAGCAGCCGGACTGACACCGGGGAGCTGTTTTTT.

The chain combines TRBV7-8 with TRBJ2-5; 8 bases align to TRBD2. Germline assignment: CDR1 SGHVS and CDR2 FQNEAQ. The CDR3 covers 15 residues. J lost 3 bases, V lost 4 bases, and 7 bases had no gene match. Here the CDR3 DNA reads TGTGCCAGCAGCTCGCAGCGGGAGAACAAAGAGACCCAGTACTTC. Translation: CASSSQRENKETQYF.

This sequence joins TRBV7-9 and TRBJ1-2, with 9 bases identical to TRBD1. Germline trimming cut 1 base from V and 7 bases from J; bases unmatched to any gene: 4. Germline V gene sequence: CDR1 SEHNR, CDR2 FQNEAQ (reference sequence). The CDR3 length is 14 residues. Here the CDR3 reads CASSLEQGAAGYTF. CDR3 DNA sequence: TGTGCCAGCAGCTTAGAACAGGGGGCTGCTGGCTACACCTTC.

V is TRBV5-6 and J is TRBJ2-1; no clear D. Trimming stripped 0 bases from V and 1 base from J, with 11 bases between. This CDR3 region has 16 residues. Germline lookup yields CDR1 SGHDT and CDR2 YYEEEE. The CDR3 region is CASSLVPSHSYNEQFF. In DNA form, the CDR3 reads TGTGCCAGCAGCTTGGTCCCCTCCCATTCCTACAATGAGCAGTTCTTC.

The chain employs TRBV7-2 and TRBJ1-4, with unresolved D. This CDR3 spans 12 amino acids. The V end was cut by 2 bases, the J end by 13 bases, with 11 bases between. Per germline, CDR1 SGHTA and CDR2 FQGNSA. The DNA for the CDR3 is TGTGCCAGCAGCTTAAGATTGGGTGTACTGTTTTTT. Its translation is CASSLRLGVLFF.

This chain uses TRBV6-6 with TRBJ2-3, with D maybe TRBD2 (5 bases). There are 14 residues in the CDR3. Germline V lookup: CDR1 MNHNY, CDR2 SVGAGI (reference sequence). V lost 7 bases to trimming and J lost 0 bases, with 11 bases between them. The CDR3 nucleotides read TGTGCCAGCAAGGCGTCGGGGAGCACAGATACGCAGTATTTT. This translates into CASKASGSTDTQYF.

The CDR3 bases are TGCGCCAGCAGCGCTTTACAGGGGGACACTGAAGCTTTCTTT. This translates into CASSALQGDTEAFF. The rearrangement links TRBV5-1 to TRBJ1-1, with 8 bases that match TRBD1. CDR1 and CDR2 from the germline V gene are SGHRS and YFSETQ. The CDR3 loop spans 14 amino acids. V was clipped by 4 bases and J by 3 bases; unmatched bases: 5.